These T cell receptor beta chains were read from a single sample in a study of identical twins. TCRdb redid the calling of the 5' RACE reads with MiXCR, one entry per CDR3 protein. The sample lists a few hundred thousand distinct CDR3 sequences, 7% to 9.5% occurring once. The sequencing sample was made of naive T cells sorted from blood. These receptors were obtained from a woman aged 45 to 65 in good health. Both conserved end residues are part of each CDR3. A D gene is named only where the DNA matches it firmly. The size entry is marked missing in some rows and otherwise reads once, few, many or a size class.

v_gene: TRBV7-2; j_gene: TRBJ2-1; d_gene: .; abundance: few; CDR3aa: CASSPQTRGNEQFF; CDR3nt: TGTGCCAGCAGCCCCCAAACTCGCGGCAATGAGCAGTTCTTC
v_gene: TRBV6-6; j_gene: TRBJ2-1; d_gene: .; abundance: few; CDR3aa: CASSDGQRITNEQFF; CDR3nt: TGTGCCAGCAGTGACGGACAGCGGATAACCAATGAGCAGTTCTTC
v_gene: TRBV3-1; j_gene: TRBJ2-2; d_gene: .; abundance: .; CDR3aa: CASSSGRTGELFF; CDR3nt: TGTGCCAGCAGCTCAGGGAGGACCGGGGAGCTGTTTTTT
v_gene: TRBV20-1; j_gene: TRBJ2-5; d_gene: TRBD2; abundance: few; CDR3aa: CSARPLLAGGQETQYF; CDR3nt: TGCAGTGCTAGACCTCTACTAGCGGGAGGGCAGGAGACCCAGTACTTC
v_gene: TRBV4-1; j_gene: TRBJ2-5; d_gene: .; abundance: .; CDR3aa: CASSQEGGGRAVETQYF; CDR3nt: TGCGCCAGCAGCCAAGAAGGGGGGGGGAGGGCGGTGGAGACCCAGTACTTC
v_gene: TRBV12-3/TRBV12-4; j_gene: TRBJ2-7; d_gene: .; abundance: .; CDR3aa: CASRLRDNSYEQYF; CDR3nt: TGTGCCAGCAGACTCCGGGACAACTCCTACGAGCAGTACTTC
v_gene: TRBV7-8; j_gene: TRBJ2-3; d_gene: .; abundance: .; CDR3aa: CASSITRSLISSTDTQYF; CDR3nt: TGTGCCAGCAGCATAACTAGGAGCCTTATCTCTAGCACAGATACGCAGTATTTT
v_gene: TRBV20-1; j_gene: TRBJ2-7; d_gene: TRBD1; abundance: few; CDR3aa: CSARDRVGEQYF; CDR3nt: TGCAGTGCGAGGGACAGGGTAGGCGAGCAGTACTTC
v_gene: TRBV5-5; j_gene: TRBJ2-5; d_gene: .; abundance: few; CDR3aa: CASSLAAGYETQYF; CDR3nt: TGTGCCAGCAGCTTGGCCGCAGGGTACGAGACCCAGTACTTC
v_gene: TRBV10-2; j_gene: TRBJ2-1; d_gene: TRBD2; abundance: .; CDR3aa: CASSVGGTNNEQFF; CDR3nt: TGCGCCAGCAGTGTCGGCGGGACTAACAATGAGCAGTTCTTC
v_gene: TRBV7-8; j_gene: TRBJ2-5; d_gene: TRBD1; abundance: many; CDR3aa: CASSRDRGQETQYF; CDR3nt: TGTGCCAGCAGCAGGGACAGGGGGCAAGAGACCCAGTACTTC
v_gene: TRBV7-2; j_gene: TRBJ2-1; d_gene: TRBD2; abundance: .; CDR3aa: CASSLQTSVPSYNEQFF; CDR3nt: TGTGCCAGCAGCCTCCAGACTAGCGTCCCCTCCTACAATGAGCAGTTCTTC
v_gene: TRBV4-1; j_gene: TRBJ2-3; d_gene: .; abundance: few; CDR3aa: CASSQALQVSTDTQYF; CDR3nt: TGCGCCAGCAGCCAAGCCCTCCAGGTCAGCACAGATACGCAGTATTTT
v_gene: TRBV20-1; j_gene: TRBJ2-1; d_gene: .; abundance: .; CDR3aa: CSARDLSNSYNEQFF; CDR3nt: TGCAGTGCTAGAGATCTGAGCAACTCCTACAATGAGCAGTTCTTC
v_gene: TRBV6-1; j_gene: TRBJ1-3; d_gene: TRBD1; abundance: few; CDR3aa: CASNPGQRRVTIYF; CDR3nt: TGTGCCAGCAACCCGGGACAGCGGAGGGTCACCATATATTTT
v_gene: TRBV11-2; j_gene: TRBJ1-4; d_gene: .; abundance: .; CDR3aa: CASSPTGAVEKLFF; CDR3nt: TGTGCCAGCAGCCCCACCGGGGCCGTTGAAAAACTGTTTTTT
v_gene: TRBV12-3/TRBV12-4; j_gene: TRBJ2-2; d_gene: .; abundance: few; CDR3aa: CASSSGKITGELFF; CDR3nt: TGTGCCAGCAGTTCGGGGAAGATTACCGGGGAGCTGTTTTTT
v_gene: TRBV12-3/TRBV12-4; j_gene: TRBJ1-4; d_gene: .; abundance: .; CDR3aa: CASSLRQINEKLFF; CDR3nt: TGTGCCAGCAGTTTGAGACAGATTAATGAAAAACTGTTTTTT
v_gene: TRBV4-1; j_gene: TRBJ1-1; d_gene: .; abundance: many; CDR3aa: CASSHPGVGTEAFF; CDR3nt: TGCGCCAGCAGCCATCCAGGGGTTGGAACTGAAGCTTTCTTT
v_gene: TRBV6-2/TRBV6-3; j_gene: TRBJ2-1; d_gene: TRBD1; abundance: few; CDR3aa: CASSLRDRGNEQFF; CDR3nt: TGTGCCAGCAGCCTCCGGGACAGGGGCAATGAGCAGTTCTTC
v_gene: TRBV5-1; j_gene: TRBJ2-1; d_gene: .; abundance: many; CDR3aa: CASSLASHNEQFF; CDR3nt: TGCGCCAGCAGCTTGGCTTCTCACAATGAGCAGTTCTTC
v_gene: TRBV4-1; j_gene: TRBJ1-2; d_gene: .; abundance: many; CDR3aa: CASSQEGTALGGYTF; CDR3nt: TGCGCCAGCAGCCAAGAGGGGACTGCCCTAGGGGGCTACACCTTC
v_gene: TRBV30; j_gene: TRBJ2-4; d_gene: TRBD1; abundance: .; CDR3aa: CAWGTGRRQYF; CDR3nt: TGTGCCTGGGGGACAGGACGCCGTCAGTACTTC
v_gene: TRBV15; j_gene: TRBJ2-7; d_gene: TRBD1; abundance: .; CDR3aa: CATSTSGQALEQYF; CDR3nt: TGTGCCACCAGCACTTCTGGACAGGCCCTCGAGCAGTACTTC
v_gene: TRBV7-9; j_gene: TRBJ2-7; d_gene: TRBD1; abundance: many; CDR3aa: CASSLVGGQGFYEQYF; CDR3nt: TGTGCCAGCAGCTTAGTAGGAGGACAGGGGTTTTACGAGCAGTACTTC
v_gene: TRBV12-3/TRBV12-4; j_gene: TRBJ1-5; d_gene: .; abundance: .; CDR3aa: CASSTRGLSNQPQHF; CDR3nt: TGTGCCAGCAGTACCCGGGGGCTGAGCAATCAGCCCCAGCATTTT
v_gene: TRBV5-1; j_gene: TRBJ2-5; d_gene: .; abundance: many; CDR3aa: CASSLEGVSQYF; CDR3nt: TGCGCCAGCAGCTTGGAGGGAGTATCCCAGTACTTC
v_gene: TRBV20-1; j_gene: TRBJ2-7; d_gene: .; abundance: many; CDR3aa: CSARRLATYEQYF; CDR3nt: TGCAGTGCTAGAAGGCTAGCCACCTACGAGCAGTACTTC
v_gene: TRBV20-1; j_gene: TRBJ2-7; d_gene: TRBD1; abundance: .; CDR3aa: CSARGAGTALYEQYF; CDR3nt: TGCAGTGCTAGAGGTGCCGGGACAGCTCTCTACGAGCAGTACTTC
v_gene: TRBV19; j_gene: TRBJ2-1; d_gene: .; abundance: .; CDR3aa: CASTDYSYNEQFF; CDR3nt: TGTGCCAGTACGGACTACTCCTACAATGAGCAGTTCTTC
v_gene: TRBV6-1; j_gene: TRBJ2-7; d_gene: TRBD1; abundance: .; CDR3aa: CASSDRTGSTYEQYF; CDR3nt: TGTGCCAGCAGTGACAGGACAGGGTCGACCTACGAGCAGTACTTC
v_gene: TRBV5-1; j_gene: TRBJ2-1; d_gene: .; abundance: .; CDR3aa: CASSLEGGGIDEQFF; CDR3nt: TGCGCCAGCAGCTTAGAAGGGGGGGGGATCGATGAGCAGTTCTTC
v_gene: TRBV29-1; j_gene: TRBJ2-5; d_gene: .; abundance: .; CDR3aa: CSVGFLSGTYQETQYF; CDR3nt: TGCAGCGTTGGGTTCCTCAGCGGCACTTACCAAGAGACCCAGTACTTC
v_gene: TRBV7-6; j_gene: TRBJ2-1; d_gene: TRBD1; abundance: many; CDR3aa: CASSPYPRQGTYNEQFF; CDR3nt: TGTGCCAGCAGCCCCTATCCGCGACAGGGAACCTACAATGAGCAGTTCTTC
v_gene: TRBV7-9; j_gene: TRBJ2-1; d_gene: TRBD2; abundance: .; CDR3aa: CASSLGLAGALDEQFF; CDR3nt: TGTGCCAGCAGCTTGGGACTAGCGGGAGCTTTGGATGAGCAGTTCTTC
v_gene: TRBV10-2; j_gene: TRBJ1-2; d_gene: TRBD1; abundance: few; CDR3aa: CASSETSGTGRPGYTF; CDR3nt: TGCGCCAGCAGTGAGACCTCCGGGACAGGACGGCCTGGCTACACCTTC
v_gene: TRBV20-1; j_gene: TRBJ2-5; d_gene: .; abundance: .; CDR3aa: CSALNKGGPFQETQYF; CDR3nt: TGCAGTGCTCTTAATAAGGGGGGGCCTTTCCAAGAGACCCAGTACTTC
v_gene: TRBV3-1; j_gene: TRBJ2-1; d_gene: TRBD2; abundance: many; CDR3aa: CASRSSGSSYNEQFF; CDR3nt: TGTGCCAGCAGATCGAGCGGGAGTAGCTACAATGAGCAGTTCTTC
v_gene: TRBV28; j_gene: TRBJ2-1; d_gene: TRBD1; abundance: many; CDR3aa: CASLQGALNEQFF; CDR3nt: TGTGCCAGTTTACAGGGGGCGTTGAATGAGCAGTTCTTC
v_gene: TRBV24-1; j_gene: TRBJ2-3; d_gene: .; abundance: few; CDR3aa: CATSGGLGEITDTQYF; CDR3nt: TGTGCCACCAGTGGTGGTCTTGGGGAAATCACAGATACGCAGTATTTT
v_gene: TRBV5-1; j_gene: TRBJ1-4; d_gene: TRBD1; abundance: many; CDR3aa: CASSGGTGSEKLFF; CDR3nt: TGCGCCAGCAGCGGCGGGACAGGGAGTGAAAAACTGTTTTTT
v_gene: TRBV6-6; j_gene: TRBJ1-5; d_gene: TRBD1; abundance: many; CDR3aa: CASSPNTGANQPQHF; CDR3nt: TGTGCCAGCAGTCCGAACACAGGGGCAAATCAGCCCCAGCATTTT
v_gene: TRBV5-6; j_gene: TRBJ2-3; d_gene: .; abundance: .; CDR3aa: CASSRPGTDTQYF; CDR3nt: TGTGCCAGCAGTCGTCCGGGTACAGATACGCAGTATTTT